The sequence of this T cell receptor beta chain was determined in a study of T-cell reconstitution after alpha-beta-depleted transplantation in children. Unique molecular identifiers were incorporated into the prepared TCRbeta library. TCRdb passed the PCR reads through MiXCR, listing each CDR3 protein once. Among fewer than 1 million distinct CDR3 sequences listed, around 15% were seen once. Broader study findings: Newly generated T cells supplied most T-cell counts and diversity one year post-transplant. Diversity of TCRbeta at day 60 was high in some patients, arising from surviving recipient T cells and thymic progenitors. The origin of alpha-beta T cells about two months after transplant was reportedly several hundred expanded graft clones.

Concerning this clonotype itself: Antigen specificity is unknown.

Looked up from germline, CDR1 is SNHLY and CDR2 is FYNNEI. V shed 4 bases and J shed 5 bases, with 17 bases lying between them. There are 15 residues in the CDR3. The material sequenced was PBMCs, mostly from graft donor cells, taken 360 days after TCRalphabeta/CD19-depleted stem cell transplant. The origin of this receptor is a male patient aged 10 to 17 who had a stem cell transplant for acute lymphoblastic leukemia, so the T cells may come from the graft donor. This rearrangement joins TRBV2 to TRBJ1-1; D possibly corresponds to TRBD1 (6 bases). The CDR3 here is CASSGGGGRRTEAFF. The CDR3 nucleotides read TGTGCCAGCAGTGGGGGAGGGGGTCGAAGAACTGAAGCTTTCTTT.